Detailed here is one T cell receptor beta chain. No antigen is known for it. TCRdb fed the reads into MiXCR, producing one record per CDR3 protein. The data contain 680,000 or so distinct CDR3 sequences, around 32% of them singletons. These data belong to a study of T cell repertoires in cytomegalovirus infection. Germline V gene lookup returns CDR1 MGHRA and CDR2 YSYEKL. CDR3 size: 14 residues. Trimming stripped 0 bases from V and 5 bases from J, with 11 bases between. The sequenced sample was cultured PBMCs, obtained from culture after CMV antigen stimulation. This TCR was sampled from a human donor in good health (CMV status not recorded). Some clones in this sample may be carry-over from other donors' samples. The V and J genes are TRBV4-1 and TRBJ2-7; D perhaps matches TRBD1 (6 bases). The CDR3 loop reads CASSQDSRGNEQYF. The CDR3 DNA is TGCGCCAGCAGCCAAGATAGTAGGGGGAACGAGCAGTACTTC.